Here is one T cell receptor beta chain with its context. These data belong to a study of memory CD4+ T cells and cytomegalovirus serostatus. Germline V gene sequence: CDR1 SGHRS, CDR2 YFSETQ. After removal of 0 bases from V and 7 bases from J, the junction contained 3 bases not matched to a gene. The length of the CDR3 is 14 residues. Single viable CD3+CD4+CD8-CD45RO+ cells were sorted as the memory CD4+ T cells. Measured with immunoSEQ multiplex PCR; TCRdb has only the in-frame clones, and not every one. The sample holds around 99,000 clones, about four fifths seen once. The material sequenced was memory CD4+ T cells from blood. The sequence came from an adult in good health and CMV-seropositive. V is TRBV5-1 and J is TRBJ2-1; 8 bases map to TRBD1. The CDR3: CASSLDRGTNEQFF. CDR3 DNA sequence: TGCGCCAGCAGCTTGGACAGGGGGACGAATGAGCAGTTCTTC.